Listed below are T cell receptor beta chains from one sample, sequenced in a study of beta chain features in type 1 diabetes. Only in-frame clones appear in the TCRdb table, and some are missing; sequencing was by immunoSEQ multiplex PCR. This table holds around 430,000 clones, approximately 31% found once. Material: naive CD4+ T cells from blood. Source of these receptors: a young man in good health. Both conserved end residues are part of each CDR3. A D gene is named only where the DNA matches it firmly. A row's size may be missing; if present it is once, few, many or a size class.

J gene	D gene	clone size	V gene	CDR3 protein	CDR3 DNA
TRBJ2-1	TRBD2	few	TRBV11-2	CASSLLSTGGPEQFF	TGTGCCAGCAGCTTACTATCAACGGGAGGGCCCGAGCAGTTCTTC
TRBJ2-2	TRBD2	NA	TRBV15	CATSRDRRSGRSTGELFF	TGTGCCACCAGCAGAGATAGAAGGAGCGGGAGGAGCACCGGGGAGCTGTTTTTT
TRBJ1-6	NA	NA	TRBV30	CAWGEYNSPLHF	TGTGCCTGGGGGGAGTATAATTCACCCCTCCACTTT
TRBJ2-5	NA	few	TRBV30	CAWSPREETQYF	TGTGCCTGGAGTCCCCGAGAAGAGACCCAGTACTTC
TRBJ2-1	NA	NA	TRBV5-6	CASSWRVVPSSYNEQFF	TGTGCCAGCAGCTGGAGGGTAGTCCCGAGCTCCTACAATGAGCAGTTCTTC
TRBJ2-7	NA	NA	TRBV30	CAWSATGPYEQYF	TGTGCCTGGAGCGCAACAGGGCCCTACGAGCAGTACTTC
TRBJ2-7	TRBD2	few	TRBV2	CASRAGGPYEQYF	TGTGCCAGCAGGGCGGGAGGCCCTTACGAGCAGTACTTC
TRBJ2-7	TRBD2	NA	TRBV30	CAWGGTSGPYEQYF	TGTGCCTGGGGAGGGACTAGCGGGCCCTACGAGCAGTACTTC
TRBJ2-5	NA	NA	TRBV21-1	CASSSHVDSQETQYF	TGTGCCAGCAGCTCGCACGTAGACTCCCAAGAGACCCAGTACTTC
TRBJ2-7	NA	NA	TRBV27	CASSPLAEPYEQYF	TGTGCCAGCAGCCCTTTAGCGGAGCCCTACGAGCAGTACTTC
TRBJ2-1	NA	few	TRBV9	CASSRTGSYNEQFF	TGTGCCAGCAGCAGAACAGGTTCCTACAATGAGCAGTTCTTC
TRBJ2-4	TRBD1	NA	TRBV4-3	CASSQGTGATKNIQYF	TGCGCCAGCAGCCAAGGGACAGGGGCCACCAAAAACATTCAGTACTTC
TRBJ1-4	NA	NA	TRBV5-6	CASSLERAGQKLFF	TGTGCCAGCAGCTTGGAGAGGGCAGGACAAAAACTGTTTTTT
TRBJ2-2	NA	few	TRBV10-3	CAITQGRELFF	TGTGCCATCACCCAGGGCCGGGAGCTGTTTTTT
TRBJ2-3	TRBD2	few	TRBV28	CASSLIAGGRDTQYF	TGTGCCAGCAGTCTTATAGCGGGAGGTAGAGATACGCAGTATTTT
TRBJ2-1	NA	NA	TRBV9	CASSVGGNNEQFF	TGTGCCAGCAGCGTAGGGGGGAACAATGAGCAGTTCTTC
TRBJ2-6	NA	few	TRBV29-1	CSGVSGSGANVLTF	TGCAGCGGGGTATCAGGCTCTGGGGCCAACGTCCTGACTTTC
TRBJ2-5	NA	NA	TRBV2	CASSDTAAETQYF	TGTGCCAGCAGTGACACAGCTGCGGAGACCCAGTACTTC